This T cell receptor beta chain derives from a study of cytomegalovirus exposure and HLA in healthy donors. Study results and caveats: TCR sequences were mostly rare, though some public TCRs occurred in many donors.

PCR used 60 Vbeta primers and 13 Jbeta primers. TCRdb keeps only in-frame clones here, not all; method: immunoSEQ multiplex PCR. In the table there are roughly 160,000 clones, approximately 79% of which are singletons. This clone has a single count. The antigen remains unidentified. This clonotype was obtained from a man in his forties in good health and CMV-seronegative. The specimen sequenced was PBMCs.

The CDR3 spells CASAMNADTQYF. In DNA form, the CDR3 reads TGTGCCAGCGCGATGAACGCAGATACGCAGTATTTT. This chain links TRBV6-4 with TRBJ2-3; D is ambiguous. Per the germline V gene, CDR1 is MRHNA and CDR2 is SNTAGT. CDR3 size: 12 residues. The germline V and J ends were trimmed by 8 bases and 4 bases, with 10 bases remaining between them.